This paragraph covers one TCR gamma chain sequence. The antigen remains unidentified. CDR1 and CDR2 from the germline V gene are GITISATS and ISYDGTV (reference sequence). Trimming at V came to 9 bases and at J to 5 bases, leaving 7 bases not matched to a gene. The CDR3 is 15 amino acids. Extracted RNA was reverse transcribed into cDNA. The CDR3 regions were amplified by multiplex PCR from V-gene primers to a constant-region primer. TCRdb re-called clones from the multiplex PCR reads via CATT. The table lists some 9,000 gamma-chain clones, roughly 56% of them singletons, with approximately 1.5% in the top ten. The data were obtained in a study of Vδ1+ human thymocytes. Overall study results and limits: Thymic TRG and TRD repertoires appeared highly polyclonal, with Gaussian CDR3 length distributions.

The sequence came from a girl under three years old who had congenital heart surgery. The chain employs TRGV9 and TRGJP. The J gene, absent from TCRdb, was called here by matching the DNA to germline. The sequencing input was Vdelta1+ gamma-delta thymocytes from the thymus. Indicated subset: FACS-sorted CD3+ TCRalphabeta- TCRVdelta1+ TCRVdelta2- thymocytes. CDR3 loop: CALSRKELGKKIKVF. In DNA, the CDR3 is TGTGCCTTGAGCCGAAAAGAGTTGGGCAAAAAAATCAAGGTATTT.